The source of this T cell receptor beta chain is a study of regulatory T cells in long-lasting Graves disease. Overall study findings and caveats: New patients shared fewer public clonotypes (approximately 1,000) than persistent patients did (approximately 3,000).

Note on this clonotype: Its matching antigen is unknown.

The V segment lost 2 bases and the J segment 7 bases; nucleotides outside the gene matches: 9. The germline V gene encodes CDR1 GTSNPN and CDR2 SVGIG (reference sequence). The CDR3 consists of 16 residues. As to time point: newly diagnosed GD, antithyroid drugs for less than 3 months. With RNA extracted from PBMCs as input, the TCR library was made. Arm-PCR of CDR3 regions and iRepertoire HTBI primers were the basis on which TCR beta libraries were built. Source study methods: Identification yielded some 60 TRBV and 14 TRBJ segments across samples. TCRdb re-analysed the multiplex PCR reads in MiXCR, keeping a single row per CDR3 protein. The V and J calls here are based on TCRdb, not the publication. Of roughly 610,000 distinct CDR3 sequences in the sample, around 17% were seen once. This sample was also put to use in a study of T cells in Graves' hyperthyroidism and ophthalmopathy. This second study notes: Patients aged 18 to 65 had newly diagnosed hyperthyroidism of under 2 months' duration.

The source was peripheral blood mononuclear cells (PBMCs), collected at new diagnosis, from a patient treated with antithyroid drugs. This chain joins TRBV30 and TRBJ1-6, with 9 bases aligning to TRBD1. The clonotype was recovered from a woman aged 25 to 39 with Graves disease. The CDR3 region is CAWSPIIGQGNSPLHF. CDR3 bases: TGTGCCTGGAGTCCTATCATAGGACAGGGGAATTCACCCCTCCACTTT. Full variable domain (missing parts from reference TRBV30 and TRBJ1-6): SQTIHQWPATLVQPVGSPLSLECTVEGTSNPNLYWYRQAAGRGLQLLFYSVGIGQISSEVPQNLSASRPQDRQFILSSKKLLLSDSGFYLCAWSPIIGQGNSPLHFGNGTRLTVT.